The 8 T cell receptor beta chains below all came from one sample that was sequenced in a study of T cell repertoires in cytomegalovirus infection. These receptors have no known antigen. TCRdb independently ran MiXCR on the reads; one entry per CDR3 protein. The sample lists over 250,000 distinct CDR3 sequences; roughly a fifth were seen once. Material: cultured PBMCs, obtained from culture after CMV antigen stimulation. Receptors originate from a human donor in good health (CMV status not recorded). Some clones in this sample may be carry-over from other donors' samples.

This clonotype was seen many times. V is TRBV7-2 and J is TRBJ2-3, with a possible D match to TRBD2 (6 bases). CDR3 size: 15 residues. Germline V gene lookup returns CDR1 SGHTA and CDR2 FQGNSA. V dropped 4 bases and J dropped 1 base, with 12 bases sitting between them. CDR3 sequence reads: CASSSQLARTDTQYF. CDR3 sequence (DNA): TGTGCCAGCAGCTCTCAACTAGCCCGCACAGATACGCAGTATTTT.

The V and J genes are TRBV27 and TRBJ1-6, with D possibly matching TRBD1 (5 bases). Per the germline V gene, CDR1 is MNHEY and CDR2 is SMNVEV (reference sequence). The CDR3 loop spans 14 amino acids. V was clipped by 6 bases and J by 6 bases, with 12 bases between them. CDR3 residues: CASRPGTVNSPLHF. CDR3 DNA: TGTGCCAGCAGACCCGGGACGGTTAATTCACCCCTCCACTTT.

Only a few counts were recorded for this clonotype. The chain couples TRBV28 to TRBJ2-3; tentative D call: TRBD2 (6 bases). Trimming left V 3 bases short and J 6 bases short, with 13 bases between. The CDR3 is 14 residues long. In germline, CDR1 is MDHEN, CDR2 SYDVKM. The CDR3, as DNA: TGTGCCAGCAGTTTCGTGGGGGGAGTGGATACGCAGTATTTT. Translation: CASSFVGGVDTQYF.

The chain is built from TRBV2 and TRBJ2-1, with D perhaps matching TRBD1 or TRBD2 (5 bases each). This CDR3 contains 11 residues. V dropped 6 bases and J dropped 12 bases, with 12 bases sitting between them. CDR1 and CDR2 from the germline V gene are SNHLY and FYNNEI. In DNA form, the CDR3 reads TGTGCCAGCAGAGGGACGGTGCTGCAGTTCTTC. Its protein is CASRGTVLQFF.

The V and J genes are TRBV15 and TRBJ2-3, with D unclear. From germline, CDR1 is LNHNV and CDR2 YYDKDF (reference sequence). This CDR3 region has 15 residues. Trimming pared 1 base from V and 0 bases from J, leaving 8 bases between. The CDR3 spells CATSRGPSSTDTQYF. CDR3 in DNA: TGTGCCACCAGCAGAGGCCCGTCTAGCACAGATACGCAGTATTTT.

This clonotype was picked up many times. The chain couples TRBV7-2 to TRBJ2-1; 14 nucleotides line up with TRBD2. The V gene's germline CDR1 is SGHTA and CDR2 FQGNSA. J lost 8 bases, V lost 4 bases, and 4 bases had no gene match. The CDR3 is 15 residues long. DNA of the CDR3: TGTGCCAGCAGCTCCGGGACTAGCGGGAGCTATGAGCAGTTCTTC. As protein: CASSSGTSGSYEQFF.

In its sample, this clonotype was seen many times. This chain uses TRBV7-2 with TRBJ2-1; TRBD2 might be the D (5 bases). This CDR3 has 14 amino acids. Trimming cost V 5 bases and J 7 bases, with 15 bases left between them. Germline V lookup: CDR1 SGHTA, CDR2 FQGNSA. The CDR3 nucleotides read TGTGCCAGCAGCAAAGGTAGGGAGAGTAATGAGCAGTTCTTC. It is translated as CASSKGRESNEQFF.

This clonotype was observed many times. This chain connects TRBV7-2 to TRBJ1-5; unclear D gene. The germline V gene has CDR1 SGHTA and CDR2 FQGNSA. This CDR3 is 15 amino acids long. Between the trimmed V and J ends, which lost 5 bases and 0 bases, there was a span of 11 bases. The CDR3 nucleotides read TGTGCCAGCAGCCTAGAGGGTAATAGCAATCAGCCCCAGCATTTT. Its translation: CASSLEGNSNQPQHF.